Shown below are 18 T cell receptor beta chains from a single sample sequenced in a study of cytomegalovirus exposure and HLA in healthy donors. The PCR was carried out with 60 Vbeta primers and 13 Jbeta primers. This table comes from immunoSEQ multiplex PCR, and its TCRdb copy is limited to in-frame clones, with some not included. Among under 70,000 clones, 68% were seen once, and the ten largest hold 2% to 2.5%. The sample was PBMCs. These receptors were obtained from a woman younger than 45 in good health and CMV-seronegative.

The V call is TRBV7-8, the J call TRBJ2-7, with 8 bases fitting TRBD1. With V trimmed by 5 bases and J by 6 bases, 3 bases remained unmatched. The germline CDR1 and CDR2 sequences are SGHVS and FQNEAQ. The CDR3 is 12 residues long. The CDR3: CASSRTGSEQYF. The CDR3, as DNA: TGTGCCAGCAGCCGGACAGGGTCCGAGCAGTACTTC.

This chain's CDR3 is CSVEGGAREQYF. CDR3 nucleotides: TGCAGCGTTGAGGGGGGGGCTCGCGAGCAGTACTTC. The chain recombines TRBV29-1 with TRBJ2-7; D possibly corresponds to TRBD2 (7 bases). The V end lost 3 bases, the J end lost 6 bases, and 12 bases lay between the germline ends. Per germline, CDR1 SQVTM and CDR2 ANQGSEA. The length of the CDR3 is 12 residues.

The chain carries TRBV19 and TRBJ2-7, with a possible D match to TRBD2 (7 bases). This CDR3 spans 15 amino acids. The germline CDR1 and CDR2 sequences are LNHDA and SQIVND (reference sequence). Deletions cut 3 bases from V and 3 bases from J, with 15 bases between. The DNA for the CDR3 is TGTGCCAGTAGTATCGCGGGGGCAAAAGACTACGAGCAGTACTTC. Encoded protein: CASSIAGAKDYEQYF.

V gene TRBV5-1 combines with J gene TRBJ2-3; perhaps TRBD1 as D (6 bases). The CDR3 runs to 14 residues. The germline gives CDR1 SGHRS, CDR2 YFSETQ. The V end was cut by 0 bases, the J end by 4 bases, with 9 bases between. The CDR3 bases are TGCGCCAGCAGCTTGGTGCAGGGGTCAGATACGCAGTATTTT. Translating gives CASSLVQGSDTQYF.

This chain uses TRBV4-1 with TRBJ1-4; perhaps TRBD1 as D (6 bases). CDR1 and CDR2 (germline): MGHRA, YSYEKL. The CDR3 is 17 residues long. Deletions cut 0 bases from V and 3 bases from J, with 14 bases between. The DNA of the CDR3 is TGCGCCAGCAGCCAAGAGAGAAGGACAGAATCTAATGAAAAACTGTTTTTT. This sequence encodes CASSQERRTESNEKLFF.

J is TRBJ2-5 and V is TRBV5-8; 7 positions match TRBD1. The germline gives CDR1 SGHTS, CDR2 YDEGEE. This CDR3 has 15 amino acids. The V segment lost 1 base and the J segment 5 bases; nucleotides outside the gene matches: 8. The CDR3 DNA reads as TGTGCCAGCAGCTTGTGGGCAGGGGGTGGTGAGACCCAGTACTTC. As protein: CASSLWAGGGETQYF.

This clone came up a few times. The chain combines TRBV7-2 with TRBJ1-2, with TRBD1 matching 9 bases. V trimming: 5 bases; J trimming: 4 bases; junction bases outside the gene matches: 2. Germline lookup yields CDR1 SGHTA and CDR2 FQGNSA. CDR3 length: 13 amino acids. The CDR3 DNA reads TGTGCCAGCAGCCCGGACAGGGGCTATGGCTACACCTTC. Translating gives CASSPDRGYGYTF.

This CDR3 reads CAWSTTGYGYTF. Here the CDR3 DNA reads TGTGCCTGGAGTACCACAGGGTATGGCTACACCTTC. This chain joins TRBV30 and TRBJ1-2; a weak D match, TRBD1 (6 bases). The germline CDR1 and CDR2 sequences are GTSNPN and SVGIG (reference sequence). V was cut by 2 bases and J by 5 bases, with 9 bases left in between. This CDR3 is 12 amino acids long.

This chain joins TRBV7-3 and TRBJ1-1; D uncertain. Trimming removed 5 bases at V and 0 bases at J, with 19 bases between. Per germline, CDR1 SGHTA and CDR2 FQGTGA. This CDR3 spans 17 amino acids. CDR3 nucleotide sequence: TGTGCCAGCAGCCGAGTTCTTTCCGTGGCGGTGAACACTGAAGCTTTCTTT. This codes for CASSRVLSVAVNTEAFF.

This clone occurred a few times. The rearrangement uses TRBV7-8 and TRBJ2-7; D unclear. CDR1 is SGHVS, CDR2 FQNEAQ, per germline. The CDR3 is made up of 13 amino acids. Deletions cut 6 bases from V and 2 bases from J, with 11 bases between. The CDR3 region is CASRLEPAYEQYF. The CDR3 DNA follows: TGTGCCAGCAGGCTAGAGCCGGCCTACGAGCAGTACTTC.

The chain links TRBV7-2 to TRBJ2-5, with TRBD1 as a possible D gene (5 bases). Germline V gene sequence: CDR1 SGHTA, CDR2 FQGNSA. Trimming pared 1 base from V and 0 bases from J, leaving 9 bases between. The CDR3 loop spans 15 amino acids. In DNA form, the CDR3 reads TGTGCCAGCAGCTTAGTTTTGACAGACCAAGAGACCCAGTACTTC. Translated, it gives CASSLVLTDQETQYF. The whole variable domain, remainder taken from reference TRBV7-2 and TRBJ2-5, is GAGVSQSPSNKVTEKGKDVELRCDPISGHTALYWYRQSLGQGLEFLIYFQGNSAPDKSGLPSDRFSAERTGGSVSTLTIQRTQQEDSAVYLCASSLVLTDQETQYFGPGTRLLVL.

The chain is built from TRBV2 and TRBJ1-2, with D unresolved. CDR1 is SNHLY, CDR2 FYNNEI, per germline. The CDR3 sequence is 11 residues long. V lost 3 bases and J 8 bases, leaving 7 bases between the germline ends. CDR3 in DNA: TGTGCCAGCAGTGACGAGGGCGGCTACACCTTC. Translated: CASSDEGGYTF.

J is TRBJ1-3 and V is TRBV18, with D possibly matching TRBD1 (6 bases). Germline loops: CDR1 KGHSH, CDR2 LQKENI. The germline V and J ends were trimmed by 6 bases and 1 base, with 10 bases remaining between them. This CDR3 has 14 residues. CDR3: CASSPQGSGNTIYF. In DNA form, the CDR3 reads TGTGCCAGCTCGCCCCAGGGGTCTGGAAACACCATATATTTT.

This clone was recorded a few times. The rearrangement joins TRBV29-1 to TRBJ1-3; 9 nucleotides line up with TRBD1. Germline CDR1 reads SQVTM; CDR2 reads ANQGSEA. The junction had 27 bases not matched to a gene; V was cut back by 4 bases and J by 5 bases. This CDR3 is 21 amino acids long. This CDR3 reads CSVVAQERTGVFLFPRNTIYF. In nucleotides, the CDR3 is TGCAGCGTTGTTGCCCAAGAAAGGACAGGGGTTTTCCTGTTTCCCAGAAACACCATATATTTT.

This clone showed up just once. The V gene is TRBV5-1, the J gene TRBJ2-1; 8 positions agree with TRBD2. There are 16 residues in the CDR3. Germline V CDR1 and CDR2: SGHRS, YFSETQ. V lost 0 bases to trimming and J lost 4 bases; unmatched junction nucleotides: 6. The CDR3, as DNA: TGCGCCAGCAGCTTGGATGCGGGGGGATCATACAATGAGCAGTTCTTC. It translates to CASSLDAGGSYNEQFF.

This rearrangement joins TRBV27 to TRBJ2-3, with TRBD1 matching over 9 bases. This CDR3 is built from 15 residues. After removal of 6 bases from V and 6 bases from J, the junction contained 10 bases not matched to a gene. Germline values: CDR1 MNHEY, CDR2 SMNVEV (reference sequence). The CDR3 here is CASRSQGARRDTQYF. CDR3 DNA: TGTGCCAGCAGGTCACAGGGGGCGCGCCGTGATACGCAGTATTTT.

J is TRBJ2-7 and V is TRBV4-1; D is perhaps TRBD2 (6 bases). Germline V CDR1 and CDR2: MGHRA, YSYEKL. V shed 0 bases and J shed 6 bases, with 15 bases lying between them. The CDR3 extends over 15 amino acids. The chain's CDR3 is CASSQEDSEGGEQYF. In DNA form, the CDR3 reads TGCGCCAGCAGCCAAGAAGACAGCGAGGGAGGCGAGCAGTACTTC.

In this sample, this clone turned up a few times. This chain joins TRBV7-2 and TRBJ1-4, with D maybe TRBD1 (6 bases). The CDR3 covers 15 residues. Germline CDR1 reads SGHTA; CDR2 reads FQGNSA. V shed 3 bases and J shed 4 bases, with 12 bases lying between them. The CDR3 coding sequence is TGTGCCAGCAGCTTCCAGGGGTCGGGTAATGAAAAACTGTTTTTT. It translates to CASSFQGSGNEKLFF.